Here is one TCR beta chain with its context. Its target is unknown. The data stem from a study of T cell responses to AZD1222 COVID-19 vaccine. Study-wide findings and caveats: It was only after the peak T cell response that any repertoires were sampled.

TCRdb's table, derived via immunoSEQ multiplex PCR, lists solely in-frame clones and lacks some. Of roughly 55,000 clones in the sample, 70% to 90% were seen once. V lost 2 bases to trimming and J lost 5 bases, with 22 bases between them. This CDR3 has 18 residues. Germline V gene sequence: CDR1 SGHDT, CDR2 YYEEEE. The TCR sequence derives from an adult in good health. The chain recombines TRBV5-6 with TRBJ1-4, with D hard to call. Sample: peripheral blood, taken on day 0 of AZD1222 vaccination. In DNA, the CDR3 is TGTGCCAGCAGCTTACTTGCAGCATATCCCCCCGGGAATGAAAAACTGTTTTTT. Amino acids: CASSLLAAYPPGNEKLFF.